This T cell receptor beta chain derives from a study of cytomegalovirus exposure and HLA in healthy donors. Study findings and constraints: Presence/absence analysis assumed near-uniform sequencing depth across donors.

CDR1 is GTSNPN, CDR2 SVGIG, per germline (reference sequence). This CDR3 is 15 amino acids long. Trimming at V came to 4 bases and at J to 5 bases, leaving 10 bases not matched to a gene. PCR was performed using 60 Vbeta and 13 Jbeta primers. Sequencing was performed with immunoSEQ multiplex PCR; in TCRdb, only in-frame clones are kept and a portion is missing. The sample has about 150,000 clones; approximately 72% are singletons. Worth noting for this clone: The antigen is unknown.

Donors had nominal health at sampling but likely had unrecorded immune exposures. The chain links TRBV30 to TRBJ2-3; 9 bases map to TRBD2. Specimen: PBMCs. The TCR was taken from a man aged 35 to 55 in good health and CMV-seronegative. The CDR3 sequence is CAWNPVAGVKDTQYF. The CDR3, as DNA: TGTGCCTGGAACCCGGTAGCGGGAGTGAAAGATACGCAGTATTTT.